These 30 T cell receptor beta chains share one sample of origin, sequenced in a study of blood T cell repertoires in COVID-19. Method: immunoSEQ multiplex PCR; TCRdb's copy keeps in-frame clones and lacks some. The sample yields under 200,000 clones, more than 85% seen once. What was sequenced was peripheral blood. The receptors come from a man between 60 and 75 years old with COVID-19, enrolled during active disease.

The chain combines TRBV7-3 with TRBJ2-1, with D perhaps TRBD2 (6 bases). Germline V gene lookup returns CDR1 SGHTA and CDR2 FQGTGA. V lost 8 bases and J lost 1, with 12 bases in between. CDR3 length equals 14 residues. CDR3: CASGRLGSYNEQFF. In DNA form, the CDR3 reads TGTGCCAGCGGGAGGCTAGGTTCCTACAATGAGCAGTTCTTC.

This clone was counted once. The chain links TRBV7-2 to TRBJ1-1; D may be TRBD1 (6 bases). With 5 bases removed from V and 3 bases from J, the gap between germline ends came to 16 bases. Germline V gene lookup returns CDR1 SGHTA and CDR2 FQGNSA. The CDR3 has 15 amino acids. Written as DNA, the CDR3 is TGTGCCAGCAGCACAGTAGGGGGTTTGGACACTGAAGCTTTCTTT. This encodes CASSTVGGLDTEAFF. Together with reference TRBV7-2 and TRBJ1-1, the CDR3 gives the full variable domain: GAGVSQSPSNKVTEKGKDVELRCDPISGHTALYWYRQSLGQGLEFLIYFQGNSAPDKSGLPSDRFSAERTGGSVSTLTIQRTQQEDSAVYLCASSTVGGLDTEAFFGQGTRLTVV.

The CDR3 is CASSLGGQSNLYNEQFF. CDR3 DNA sequence: TGTGCCAGCAGCTTGGGGGGACAGTCTAACCTCTACAATGAGCAGTTCTTC. The chain carries TRBV5-4 and TRBJ2-1; 7 positions match TRBD1. Trimming removed 0 bases from V and 3 bases from J; junction bases left unmatched: 9. Germline assignment: CDR1 SGHNT and CDR2 YYREEE (reference sequence). The CDR3 sequence is 17 residues long.

J is TRBJ2-1 and V is TRBV7-2; D might be TRBD2 (6 bases). The length of the CDR3 is 12 residues. Trimming cost V 5 bases and J 12 bases, with 14 bases left between them. Germline V gene data show CDR1 as SGHTA and CDR2 as FQGNSA. The CDR3 loop is CASSETGAGQFF. CDR3 DNA: TGTGCCAGCAGCGAAACGGGAGCGGGGCAGTTCTTC.

V and J are TRBV10-3 and TRBJ1-2; tentatively, D is TRBD1 (5 bases). The CDR3 contains 14 residues. V lost 2 bases and J lost 1, with 8 bases in between. CDR1 and CDR2 from the germline V gene are ENHRY and SYGVKD. The CDR3 here is CAISELDSNYGYTF. CDR3 DNA sequence: TGTGCCATCAGTGAGCTTGACAGTAACTATGGCTACACCTTC.

This clone came up a few times. The V and J genes are TRBV7-2 and TRBJ2-7; D is perhaps TRBD2 (6 bases). Trimming shortened V by 8 bases and J by 3 bases, and 17 bases separated the two germline ends. The CDR3 is 14 residues long. Germline CDR1 and CDR2: SGHTA and FQGNSA. CDR3 protein: CASDGGTEVYEQYF. The CDR3 nucleotides are TGTGCCAGCGATGGGGGGACGGAGGTCTACGAGCAGTACTTC.

The J gene is TRBJ2-7, the V gene TRBV6-2 or TRBV6-3; TRBD1 is a possible D gene (5 bases). The germline V gene encodes CDR1 MNHEY and CDR2 SVGEGT. Trimming left V 2 bases short and J 6 bases short, with 14 bases between. The CDR3 spans 14 residues. CDR3 in DNA: TGTGCCAGCAGTTACGCGAAAAGGGGTGGCGAGCAGTACTTC. Amino acid sequence: CASSYAKRGGEQYF.

The rearrangement uses TRBV12-3 or TRBV12-4 and TRBJ1-3; unclear D gene. V lost 8 bases and J 2 bases, leaving 7 bases between the germline ends. This CDR3 spans 12 amino acids. The CDR3 region is CASAGAGNTIYF. The CDR3 coding sequence is TGTGCCAGCGCGGGTGCTGGAAACACCATATATTTT.

The chain carries TRBV6-5 and TRBJ1-3, with a possible D match to TRBD1 (5 bases). Trimming cost V 0 bases and J 0 bases, with 9 bases left between them. Per germline, CDR1 MNHEY and CDR2 SVGAGI. The CDR3 loop spans 16 amino acids. The CDR3: CASSYSGGSSGNTIYF. In DNA form, the CDR3 reads TGTGCCAGCAGTTACTCCGGGGGTAGCTCTGGAAACACCATATATTTT.

The V call is TRBV5-5, the J call TRBJ2-2, with a tentative D call TRBD1 (5 bases). Germline assignment: CDR1 SGHKS and CDR2 YYEKEE (reference sequence). The CDR3 has 15 amino acids. The V end lost 0 bases, the J end lost 4 bases, and 10 bases lay between the germline ends. The CDR3 bases are TGTGCCAGCAGCTTGGTTGGGGCAGGCACCGGGGAGCTGTTTTTT. This encodes CASSLVGAGTGELFF. Variable domain in full (rest from reference TRBV5-5 and TRBJ2-2): DAGVTQSPTHLIKTRGQQVTLRCSPISGHKSVSWYQQVLGQGPQFIFQYYEKEERGRGNFPDRFSARQFPNYSSELNVNALLLGDSALYLCASSLVGAGTGELFFGEGSRLTVL.

The rearrangement links TRBV6-2 or TRBV6-3 to TRBJ2-7; D is perhaps TRBD1 (5 bases). V was pared by 4 bases and J by 5 bases, with 15 bases between. This CDR3 contains 14 residues. Germline CDR1 and CDR2: MNHEY and SVGEGT. DNA of the CDR3: TGTGCCAGCAGTTCCCCAGGGAATGGGAACGAGCAGTACTTC. Encoded protein: CASSSPGNGNEQYF.

This clone was observed once. The V call is TRBV19, the J call TRBJ2-1, with 8 bases identical to TRBD2. The CDR3 loop spans 17 amino acids. Germline loops: CDR1 LNHDA, CDR2 SQIVND (reference sequence). The V and J ends lost 6 bases and 8 bases, in that order; junction bases with no gene match: 18. CDR3 in DNA: TGTGCCAGTAGCCCCCCACCAGGGAGCGGGAGTGTGCATGAGCAGTTCTTC. It encodes CASSPPPGSGSVHEQFF.

The chain joins TRBV7-8 to TRBJ1-2; TRBD1 matches 8 bases. From germline, CDR1 is SGHVS and CDR2 FQNEAQ. With V trimmed by 3 bases and J by 4 bases, 7 bases remained unmatched. The length of the CDR3 is 15 residues. The CDR3 loop reads CASSFSQGVGYGYTF. CDR3 DNA sequence: TGTGCCAGCAGCTTCTCACAGGGGGTCGGCTATGGCTACACCTTC.

The rearrangement uses TRBV10-1 and TRBJ1-6, with 11 positions matching TRBD1. With V trimmed by 4 bases and J by 15 bases, 11 bases remained unmatched. The CDR3 spans 15 residues. Germline CDR1 and CDR2: WNHNN and SYGVQD (reference sequence). The DNA for the CDR3 is TGCGCCAGCAGTGTTAATAAGGGACAGGGGGAACTCCTCCACTTT. Residues: CASSVNKGQGELLHF.

V usage is TRBV7-2 and J usage is TRBJ2-3; 9 bases are a match to TRBD2. CDR1 is SGHTA, CDR2 FQGNSA, per germline. J lost 5 bases, V lost 1 base, and 10 bases had no gene match. The CDR3 loop spans 17 amino acids. The CDR3 spells CASSLVGAGGGIDTQYF. CDR3 sequence (DNA): TGTGCCAGCAGCTTAGTTGGAGCGGGGGGCGGTATAGATACGCAGTATTTT.

There are a few counts of this clone. The chain uses TRBV9 and TRBJ1-2; 7 bases are a match to TRBD1. V lost 3 bases and J lost 8; bases outside the gene matches: 13. There are 15 residues in the CDR3. Germline CDR1 SGDLS, CDR2 YYNGEE. CDR3 protein: CASSAQGTIPGGYTF. In DNA form, the CDR3 reads TGTGCCAGCAGCGCACAGGGGACCATACCTGGAGGCTACACCTTC. Using reference TRBV9 and TRBJ1-2 for the parts outside the CDR3, the full variable domain is DSGVTQTPKHLITATGQRVTLRCSPRSGDLSVYWYQQSLDQGLQFLIQYYNGEERAKGNILERFSAQQFPDLHSELNLSSLELGDSALYFCASSAQGTIPGGYTFGSGTRLTVV.

Written as DNA, the CDR3 is TGTGCCAGCAGCTTAACTGTGACGATCAGGTCTGAAGCTTTCTTT. Translated, it gives CASSLTVTIRSEAFF. J is TRBJ1-1 and V is TRBV7-3; D remains unclear. CDR3 length equals 15 residues. V lost 0 bases to trimming and J lost 6 bases, with 14 bases between them. CDR1 is SGHTA and CDR2 is FQGTGA in the germline V gene. Complete variable domain (other parts from reference TRBV7-3 and TRBJ1-1): GAGVSQTPSNKVTEKGKYVELRCDPISGHTALYWYRQSLGQGPEFLIYFQGTGAADDSGLPNDRFFAVRPEGSVSTLKIQRTERGDSAVYLCASSLTVTIRSEAFFGQGTRLTVV.

This clone appeared a few times. CDR3 nucleotides: TGTGCCAGCAGTTACTCGGCAGGGGAGCGGAACACTGAAGCTTTCTTT. It encodes CASSYSAGERNTEAFF. V is TRBV6-2 or TRBV6-3 and J is TRBJ1-1; D is possibly TRBD1 (6 bases). V dropped 0 bases and J dropped 1 base, with 12 bases sitting between them. Germline V CDR1 and CDR2: MNHEY, SVGEGT. The CDR3 is made up of 16 amino acids.

The chain carries TRBV4-3 and TRBJ1-2, with D uncertain. This CDR3 region has 18 residues. Germline V gene data show CDR1 as LGHNA and CDR2 as YSLEER. V was pared by 2 bases and J by 0 bases, with 19 bases between. CDR3 DNA: TGCGCCAGCAGCCAACCCCGTGCAGGACTCGGACCTAACTATGGCTACACCTTC. Translating gives CASSQPRAGLGPNYGYTF.

This chain connects TRBV21-1 to TRBJ2-7; TRBD1, the table's D call, lacks a check against the DNA. TRBV21-1 is recorded as a pseudogene. This CDR3 has 15 residues. CDR3: CASSKGAGIPYEQYF. DNA of the CDR3: TGTGCCAGCAGCAAAGGGGCAGGGATTCCCTACGAGCAGTACTTC.

The V call is TRBV14, the J call TRBJ2-2; 10 bases agree with TRBD2. Germline V CDR1 and CDR2: SGHDN, FVKESK. This CDR3 is built from 19 residues. The ends lost 3 bases at V and 2 bases at J; junction bases unmatched: 12. CDR3 nucleotide sequence: TGTGCCAGCAGCCACCATCGTCTATTAGCGGGGGGCAACACCGGGGAGCTGTTTTTT. Its translation: CASSHHRLLAGGNTGELFF.

The CDR3 coding sequence is TGTGCCAGCAGCTTCTACAGGGGGTTGTACAATGAGCAGTTCTTC. It encodes CASSFYRGLYNEQFF. This chain uses TRBV7-8 with TRBJ2-1; 8 positions agree with TRBD1. This CDR3 contains 15 residues. The V segment lost 3 bases and the J segment 4 bases; nucleotides outside the gene matches: 5. Germline V gives CDR1 SGHVS, CDR2 FQNEAQ.

The genes are TRBV7-9 and TRBJ1-1; TRBD1 is a possible D gene (5 bases). V was shortened by 3 bases and J by 1 base, with 6 bases between the two germline ends. Germline CDR1 is SEHNR and CDR2 is FQNEAQ (reference sequence). The CDR3 spans 13 residues. This CDR3 reads CASSFQGNTEAFF. Written as DNA, the CDR3 is TGTGCCAGCAGCTTCCAGGGGAACACTGAAGCTTTCTTT.

The CDR3, as DNA: TGTGCCAGCAGCCCGTCGAATCCGGGACAGGGGAACACTGAAGCTTTCTTT. This encodes CASSPSNPGQGNTEAFF. The chain couples TRBV6-2 or TRBV6-3 to TRBJ1-1; 9 nucleotides line up with TRBD1. CDR1 and CDR2 from the germline V gene are MNHEY and SVGEGT. With V trimmed by 6 bases and J by 1 base, 12 bases remained unmatched. The CDR3 runs to 17 residues.

The gene calls are TRBV5-1 and TRBJ1-5; 9 bases match TRBD1. CDR1 and CDR2 (germline): SGHRS, YFSETQ. V shed 4 bases, J shed 3 bases, and the junction held 5 bases outside the gene matches. This CDR3 region has 15 residues. Written as DNA, the CDR3 is TGCGCCAGCAGCATGGGACAGGGCAACAATCAGCCCCAGCATTTT. Translated: CASSMGQGNNQPQHF.

The rearrangement links TRBV5-1 to TRBJ1-4, with 9 nucleotides matching TRBD1. The length of the CDR3 is 14 residues. Germline CDR1 SGHRS, CDR2 YFSETQ. Trimming took 4 bases from V and 8 from J; bases not matched to a gene: 6. The CDR3 loop reads CASSPWTGEEKLFF. The CDR3 DNA reads as TGCGCCAGCAGCCCGTGGACAGGGGAGGAAAAACTGTTTTTT.

This rearrangement joins TRBV6-5 to TRBJ1-1; D remains unclear. Germline CDR1 MNHEY, CDR2 SVGAGI. The length of the CDR3 is 14 residues. The V end lost 2 bases, the J end lost 1 base, and 8 bases lay between the germline ends. CDR3 coding DNA: TGTGCCAGCAGTTACATGGCGGGGAACACTGAAGCTTTCTTT. Encoded protein: CASSYMAGNTEAFF.

J is TRBJ2-1 and V is TRBV7-9, with 9 bases fitting TRBD2. The CDR3 totals 14 residues. From germline, CDR1 is SEHNR and CDR2 FQNEAQ (reference sequence). J gave up 6 bases and V 5 bases, and 5 bases lay outside the gene matches. Here the CDR3 reads CASSTQTSGNEQFF. CDR3 nucleotides: TGTGCCAGCAGCACTCAGACTAGCGGCAATGAGCAGTTCTTC.

The CDR3 reads CASSPDPGERAFF. CDR3 nucleotides: TGTGCCAGCAGTCCGGACCCAGGGGAGAGGGCTTTCTTT. The chain has TRBV6-6 and TRBJ1-1; TRBD1 is a possible D gene (6 bases). Germline assignment: CDR1 MNHNY and CDR2 SVGAGI (reference sequence). Trimming took off 5 bases at V and 11 bases at J, with 18 bases between the two ends. The CDR3 has 13 residues.

The chain couples TRBV18 to TRBJ1-1; D not certain. The germline CDR1 and CDR2 sequences are KGHSH and LQKENI. V was pared by 3 bases and J by 5 bases, with 16 bases between. This CDR3 has 15 residues. The CDR3 DNA reads TGTGCCAGCTCACCCACAACAGTTATTGGGACTGAAGCTTTCTTT. Its protein is CASSPTTVIGTEAFF.